This passage covers 4 T cell receptor beta chains from one sample sequenced in a study of cytomegalovirus exposure and HLA in healthy donors. Researchers ran the PCR with 60 Vbeta and 13 Jbeta primers. Assay: immunoSEQ multiplex PCR; the TCRdb copy retains only in-frame clones and omits some. This table holds tens of thousands of clones, around 75% found once. Sequencing used PBMCs. The receptors were gathered from a man in his 60s in good health and CMV-seropositive.

This clone has just a few counts. The chain employs TRBV5-4 and TRBJ2-5; D is unresolved. Trimming cost V 3 bases and J 4 bases, with 13 bases left between them. Germline loops: CDR1 SGHNT, CDR2 YYREEE (reference sequence). The CDR3 totals 14 residues. The CDR3 DNA follows: TGTGCCAGCAGCTCTGAACTATATGCAGAGACCCAGTACTTC. It specifies CASSSELYAETQYF.

The chain has TRBV5-8 and TRBJ2-5, with 7 bases lining up with TRBD2. This CDR3 is 16 amino acids long. Germline CDR1 SGHTS, CDR2 YDEGEE. With V trimmed by 4 bases and J by 5 bases, 14 bases remained unmatched. In DNA, the CDR3 is TGTGCCAGCAGCCTGCGGCGCGGGGGTTCGTGGGAGACCCAGTACTTC. As protein: CASSLRRGGSWETQYF.

In its sample, this clone was seen once. The V gene is TRBV21-1, the J gene TRBJ2-1; TRBD1 is the table's D call and was not checked against the DNA. TRBV21-1 constitutes a pseudogene. CDR3 length: 17 amino acids. CDR3 DNA sequence: TGTGCCAGCAGCAAACGTGGGCCTACCCGCCTCTACAATGAGCAGTTCTTC. Its translation is CASSKRGPTRLYNEQFF.

J is TRBJ1-4 and V is TRBV2; 7 bases fit TRBD1. With V trimmed by 7 bases and J by 8 bases, 13 bases remained unmatched. The germline gives CDR1 SNHLY, CDR2 FYNNEI. The CDR3 has 15 residues. The CDR3 sequence: CASTGSTGLREKLFF. In DNA, the CDR3 is TGTGCCAGCACTGGATCGACAGGGTTAAGGGAAAAACTGTTTTTT.